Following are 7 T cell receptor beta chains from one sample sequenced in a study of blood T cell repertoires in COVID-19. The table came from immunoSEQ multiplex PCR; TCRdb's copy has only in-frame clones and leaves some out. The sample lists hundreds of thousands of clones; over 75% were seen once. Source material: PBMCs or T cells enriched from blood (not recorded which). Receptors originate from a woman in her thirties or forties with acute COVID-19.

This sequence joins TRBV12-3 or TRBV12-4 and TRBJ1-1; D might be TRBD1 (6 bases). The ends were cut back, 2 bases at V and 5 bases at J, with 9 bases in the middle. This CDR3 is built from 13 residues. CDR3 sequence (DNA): TGTGCCAGCAGTTTACAGGGGCGGACTGAAGCTTTCTTT. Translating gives CASSLQGRTEAFF.

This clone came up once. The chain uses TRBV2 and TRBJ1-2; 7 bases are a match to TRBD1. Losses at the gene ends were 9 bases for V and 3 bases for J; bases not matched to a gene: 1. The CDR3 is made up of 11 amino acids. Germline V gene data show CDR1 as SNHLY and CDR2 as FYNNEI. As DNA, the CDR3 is TGTGCCAGTGACAGGGACTATGGCTACACCTTC. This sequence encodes CASDRDYGYTF. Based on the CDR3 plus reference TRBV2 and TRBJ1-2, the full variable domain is EPEVTQTPSHQVTQMGQEVILRCVPISNHLYFYWYRQILGQKVEFLVSFYNNEISEKSEIFDDQFSVERPDGSNFTLKIRSTKLEDSAMYFCASDRDYGYTFGSGTRLTVV.

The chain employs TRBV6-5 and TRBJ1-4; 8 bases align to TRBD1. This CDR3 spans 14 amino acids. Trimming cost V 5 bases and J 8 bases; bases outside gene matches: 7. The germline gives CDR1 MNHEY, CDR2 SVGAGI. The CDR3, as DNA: TGTGCCAGCAGTCCGACAGGGGATCTCGAAAAACTGTTTTTT. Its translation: CASSPTGDLEKLFF.

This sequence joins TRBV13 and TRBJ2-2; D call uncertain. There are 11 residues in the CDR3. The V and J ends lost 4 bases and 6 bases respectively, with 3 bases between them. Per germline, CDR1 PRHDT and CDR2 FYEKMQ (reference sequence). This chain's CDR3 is CASSYSGELFF. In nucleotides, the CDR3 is TGTGCCAGCAGCTACTCCGGGGAGCTGTTTTTT. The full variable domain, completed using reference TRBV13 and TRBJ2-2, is AAGVIQSPRHLIKEKRETATLKCYPIPRHDTVYWYQQGPGQDPQFLISFYEKMQSDKGSIPDRFSAQQFSDYHSELNMSSLELGDSALYFCASSYSGELFFGEGSRLTVL.

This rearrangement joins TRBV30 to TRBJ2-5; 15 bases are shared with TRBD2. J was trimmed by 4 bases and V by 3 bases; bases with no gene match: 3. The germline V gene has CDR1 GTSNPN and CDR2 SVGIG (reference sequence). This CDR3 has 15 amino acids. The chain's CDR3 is CAWSTGLAGGETQYF. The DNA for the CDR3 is TGTGCCTGGAGCACGGGACTAGCGGGGGGAGAGACCCAGTACTTC.

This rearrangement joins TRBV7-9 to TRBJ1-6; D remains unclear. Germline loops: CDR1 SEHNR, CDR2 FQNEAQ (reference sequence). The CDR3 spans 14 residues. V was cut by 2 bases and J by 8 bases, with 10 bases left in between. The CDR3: CASSLSTLHSPLHF. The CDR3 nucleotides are TGTGCCAGCAGCTTAAGCACCCTCCATTCACCCCTCCACTTT.

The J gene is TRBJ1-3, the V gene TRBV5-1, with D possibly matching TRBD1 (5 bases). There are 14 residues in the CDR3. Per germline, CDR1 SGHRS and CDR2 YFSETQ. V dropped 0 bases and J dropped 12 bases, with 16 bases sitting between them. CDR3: CASSLDLGVGGIYF. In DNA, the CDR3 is TGCGCCAGCAGCTTGGACTTAGGGGTCGGCGGCATATATTTT.